These 8 T cell receptor beta chains share one sample of origin, sequenced in a study of T cells in Graves' hyperthyroidism and ophthalmopathy. It was RNA transcripts that yielded the amplified TCR beta CDR3 regions. A set of HTBI primers served as the primers for a first-round RT-PCR of the TCR CDR3. TCRdb reanalysed the multiplex PCR reads using MiXCR and keeps one entry per CDR3 protein. Of over 200,000 distinct CDR3 sequences in the sample, more than 14% were seen once. Sequencing input: blood. These receptors all stem from a woman aged 40-49 years with Graves' hyperthyroidism that later progressed to Graves' ophthalmopathy.

This chain joins TRBV7-2 and TRBJ2-1; D possibly corresponds to TRBD2 (6 bases). Looked up from germline, CDR1 is SGHTA and CDR2 is FQGNSA. This CDR3 spans 17 amino acids. V was pared by 0 bases and J by 10 bases, with 22 bases between. CDR3 sequence (DNA): TGTGCCAGCAGCTTAGCTATCGGGGGAGGACCCCCCCGGGAGCAGTTCTTC. The encoded protein is CASSLAIGGGPPREQFF.

The chain is built from TRBV6-1 and TRBJ2-1; TRBD2 matches 8 bases. V lost 2 bases, J lost 0 bases, and 18 bases stayed unmatched. Germline CDR1 MNHNS, CDR2 SASEGT. This CDR3 region has 21 residues. This chain's CDR3 is CASSEFAGGPSKLSSYNEQFF. Written as DNA, the CDR3 is TGTGCCAGCAGTGAATTTGCGGGAGGCCCTTCAAAGCTGAGCTCCTACAATGAGCAGTTCTTC.

The chain carries TRBV9 and TRBJ2-7; 10 bases map to TRBD2. CDR3 length equals 17 residues. The germline CDR1 and CDR2 sequences are SGDLS and YYNGEE. The V segment lost 5 bases and the J segment 0 bases; nucleotides outside the gene matches: 11. In DNA, the CDR3 is TGTGCCAGCAGTCCTACGGGACTAGCGCCGGACTCCTACGAGCAGTACTTC. This encodes CASSPTGLAPDSYEQYF.

This clonotype was recorded many times. The gene calls are TRBV6-6 and TRBJ2-1; TRBD2 aligns across 9 bases. The CDR3 runs to 16 residues. V lost 2 bases to trimming and J lost 7 bases; unmatched junction nucleotides: 9. Germline CDR1 reads MNHNY; CDR2 reads SVGAGI (reference sequence). Written as DNA, the CDR3 is TGTGCCAGCAGTTACGAGGGCGGGAGGGCCAATAATGAGCAGTTCTTC. It encodes CASSYEGGRANNEQFF.

The V and J genes are TRBV13 and TRBJ2-7; maybe TRBD1 (7 bases). The CDR3 totals 15 residues. The V end lost 2 bases, the J end lost 7 bases, and 18 bases lay between the germline ends. Germline V gene lookup returns CDR1 PRHDT and CDR2 FYEKMQ (reference sequence). CDR3 nucleotide sequence: TGTGCCAGCAGCTTACCCCTAGCACAGGGGAGGGAGCAGTACTTC. It translates to CASSLPLAQGREQYF.

This clonotype was seen once. The chain has TRBV7-3 and TRBJ1-4, with D perhaps TRBD1 (6 bases). The CDR3 is 15 residues long. Germline V gene sequence: CDR1 SGHTA, CDR2 FQGTGA. Between the trimmed V and J ends, which lost 5 bases and 0 bases, there was a span of 10 bases. CDR3 amino acids: CASSPYRATNEKLFF. The DNA for the CDR3 is TGTGCCAGCAGCCCTTACAGGGCAACTAATGAAAAACTGTTTTTT.

In its sample, this clonotype was seen many times. As DNA, the CDR3 is TGTGCCAGCACTCCCTTGTCGGGAAACACCATATATTTT. Its protein product is CASTPLSGNTIYF. The chain links TRBV6-1 to TRBJ1-3; D not certain. Trimming took off 7 bases at V and 4 bases at J, with 11 bases between the two ends. CDR1 MNHNS and CDR2 SASEGT come from the germline V gene. The CDR3 has 13 amino acids.

The V gene is TRBV6-4, the J gene TRBJ2-3; TRBD2 aligns across 8 bases. Germline loops: CDR1 MRHNA, CDR2 SNTAGT. The trim removed 6 bases at V and 5 bases at J, leaving 10 bases unmatched. This CDR3 spans 15 amino acids. The CDR3 nucleotides are TGTGCCAGCAGGGCGACTAGCGCGAGGGGAGATACGCAGTATTTT. Translation gives CASRATSARGDTQYF.